The following is a TCR beta chain sequence with its context. In the original workflow: Reference gene primers were amplified, and this amplification served to estimate nucleated cell counts. Clones were read by immunoSEQ multiplex PCR, and TCRdb kept only the in-frame ones, dropping some. V, J and clone size reflect that table, while D and trimming were determined from the DNA. Of under 200,000 clones listed, about 80% are singletons. Germline assignment: CDR1 SGHNT and CDR2 YENEEA. The CDR3 runs to 17 residues. Trimming left V 1 base short and J 6 bases short, with 19 bases between. The record originates from a study of blood T cell repertoires in COVID-19. The overall study: Collection of acute and convalescent COVID-19 samples took place in the United States, Italy and Spain. T cells, B-cell-depleted T cells, or PBMCs supplied cDNA or gDNA.

Recruited during active infection, patients (from Seattle) were subsequently followed longitudinally. The chain has TRBV11-3 and TRBJ2-1; tentatively, D is TRBD2 (6 bases). The sequenced sample consisted of peripheral blood. The clonotype was recovered from a woman aged 60-75 years with COVID-19, enrolled during active disease. The chain's CDR3 is CASSLAPHGGGFNEQFF. CDR3 nucleotide sequence: TGTGCCAGCAGCTTAGCCCCGCACGGCGGAGGGTTCAATGAGCAGTTCTTC.